This T cell receptor (beta chain) was obtained from a study of blood T cell repertoires in COVID-19. Study summary: The United States, Italy and Spain supplied acute and convalescent COVID-19 samples.

Assay used: immunoSEQ multiplex PCR; TCRdb lists only in-frame clones, some missing. The profile shows approximately 49,000 clones, 80% to 90% of them singletons. The CDR3 consists of 16 residues. CDR1 is LGHDT and CDR2 is YNNKEL in the germline V gene (reference sequence). With 2 bases removed from V and 3 bases from J, the gap between germline ends came to 14 bases. The J gene is TRBJ1-5, the V gene TRBV3-1 (or the pseudogene TRBV3-2); no reliable D call. Sequenced: peripheral blood. The TCR sequence derives from a man over 45 with acute or convalescent COVID-19. The CDR3 DNA is TGTGCCAGCAGCCAAACGTCCGGGTTAGCCAATCAGCCCCAGCATTTT. It is translated as CASSQTSGLANQPQHF.